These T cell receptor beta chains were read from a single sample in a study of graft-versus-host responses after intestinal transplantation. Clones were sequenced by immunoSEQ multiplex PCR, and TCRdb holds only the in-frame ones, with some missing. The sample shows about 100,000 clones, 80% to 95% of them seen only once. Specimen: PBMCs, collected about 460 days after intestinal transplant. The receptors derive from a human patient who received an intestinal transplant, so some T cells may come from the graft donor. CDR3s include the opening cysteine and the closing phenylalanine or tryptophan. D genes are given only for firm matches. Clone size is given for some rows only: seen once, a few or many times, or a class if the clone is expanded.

TGTGCCTGGAGTGTCCCACAGGGAATACGGCAGCCCCAGCATTTT | CAWSVPQGIRQPQHF | TRBV30 | NA | NA | 15 | TRBJ1-5
TGCAGCGTTGGCCCCACTCACAGGGTTCCCTATGGCTACACCTTC | CSVGPTHRVPYGYTF | TRBV29-1 | NA | NA | 15 | TRBJ1-2
TGCAGCGTTGGGGGGGAAGGGACAGAGGCTAATGAAAAACTGTTTTTT | CSVGGEGTEANEKLFF | TRBV29-1 | NA | TRBD1 | 16 | TRBJ1-4
TGTGCCAGCAGCAACCGACAGGGGTACACTGAAGCTTTCTTT | CASSNRQGYTEAFF | TRBV7-9 | NA | TRBD1 | 14 | TRBJ1-1
TGTGCCAGCAGTGTAGTGAGGGTCGGCTACACCTTC | CASSVVRVGYTF | TRBV2 | NA | NA | 12 | TRBJ1-2
TGTGCCAGCAGTTCGAATGGTCCTGAAGCTTTCTTT | CASSSNGPEAFF | TRBV6-6 | NA | NA | 12 | TRBJ1-1
TGTGCCAGCAGTGACGACCGGGGGGGGGCTTGGGAGACCCAGTACTTC | CASSDDRGGAWETQYF | TRBV2 | NA | TRBD2 | 16 | TRBJ2-5
TGTGCCATCAGAATAACCGGGGGAAACACTGAAGCTTTCTTT | CAIRITGGNTEAFF | TRBV10-3 | few | NA | 14 | TRBJ1-1
TGCGCCAGCAGCTTGGCGGACCCTACTGAGAATGAGCAGTTCTTC | CASSLADPTENEQFF | TRBV5-1 | NA | NA | 15 | TRBJ2-1
TGTGCCAGTAGTATCTGGCGGACAGGGGGGAATTCACCCCTCCACTTT | CASSIWRTGGNSPLHF | TRBV19 | NA | TRBD1 | 16 | TRBJ1-6
TGTGCCAGCAGCGGGGACAGGGCAACTGAAGCTTTCTTT | CASSGDRATEAFF | TRBV7-8 | NA | TRBD1 | 13 | TRBJ1-1
TGTGCCAGCAGTGAAGCAGACGGCGGGGGGTCCTACGAGCAGTACTTC | CASSEADGGGSYEQYF | TRBV6-1 | NA | TRBD2 | 16 | TRBJ2-7
TGTGCCAGCAGTGAAAGGGGGTCGGCCTACACCTTC | CASSERGSAYTF | TRBV6-1 | NA | NA | 12 | TRBJ1-2
TGTGCCAGCAGCGTAGGGGCGGCGATCCAAGAGACCCAGTACTTC | CASSVGAAIQETQYF | TRBV9 | NA | NA | 15 | TRBJ2-5
TGTGCCAGTAGGCGGATCGACTCTGGAAACACCATATATTTT | CASRRIDSGNTIYF | TRBV19 | NA | NA | 14 | TRBJ1-3
TGTGCCAGCACCCCGCTGGGGGGAGTTAACTATGGCTACACCTTC | CASTPLGGVNYGYTF | TRBV27 | once | NA | 15 | TRBJ1-2
TGTGCCAGCAGTGATATTGGGACTAGCGGGGGAGAGACCCAGTACTTC | CASSDIGTSGGETQYF | TRBV2 | NA | TRBD2 | 16 | TRBJ2-5
TGCGCCAGCAGGGCCGAGACCGGGCGAAACACCATATATTTT | CASRAETGRNTIYF | TRBV5-1 | few | NA | 14 | TRBJ1-3
TGCGCCAGCAGCTTGGTGGCTACCTCCTACAATGAGCAGTTCTTC | CASSLVATSYNEQFF | TRBV5-1 | NA | NA | 15 | TRBJ2-1
TGTGCCAGCAGCTTATTTGGGCCCTTTGGGGAGCAGTACTTC | CASSLFGPFGEQYF | TRBV5-4 | few | NA | 14 | TRBJ2-7
TGTGCCAGCAGTAACGACGGAAACACTGAAGCTTTCTTT | CASSNDGNTEAFF | TRBV6-5 | NA | NA | 13 | TRBJ1-1
TGTGCCAGCAGCTTAATTGACAGCACCACTTACGAGCAGTACTTC | CASSLIDSTTYEQYF | TRBV5-8 | NA | NA | 15 | TRBJ2-7
TGTGCCAGTAGTCCCCGGACCGAATATAATTCACCCCTCCACTTT | CASSPRTEYNSPLHF | TRBV19 | NA | NA | 15 | TRBJ1-6
TGTGCCAGCAGCCACCGGGACAATAATTCACCCCTCCACTTT | CASSHRDNNSPLHF | TRBV4-2 | NA | NA | 14 | TRBJ1-6
TGTGCCAGCAGCCCGGGACAGGGACTAGAAGAGCAGTACTTC | CASSPGQGLEEQYF | TRBV7-3 | NA | NA | 14 | TRBJ2-7
TGTGCCAGCGGCATGGGGTTGAACACTGAAGCTTTCTTT | CASGMGLNTEAFF | TRBV27 | NA | NA | 13 | TRBJ1-1
TGTGCCAGCAGTCCCGGGACAGGGGAGGCGTCACCCCTCCACTTT | CASSPGTGEASPLHF | TRBV6-6 | NA | TRBD1 | 15 | TRBJ1-6
TGTGCCAGCTCACCAGAAACGGACTTAGAGGGCTACGAGCAGTACTTC | CASSPETDLEGYEQYF | TRBV18 | NA | NA | 16 | TRBJ2-7
TGTGCCAGCTCACCACCCGGGGGGGCTCGCTACACCTTC | CASSPPGGARYTF | TRBV18 | NA | NA | 13 | TRBJ1-2
TGTGCTAGTGGTTTGGTACAGGGTGGAATAGTAACCGGGGAGCTGTTTTTT | CASGLVQGGIVTGELFF | TRBV12-5 | NA | NA | 17 | TRBJ2-2
TGTGCCAGCAGTGGCCAGGGGCACTACGAGCAGTACTTC | CASSGQGHYEQYF | TRBV2 | NA | NA | 13 | TRBJ2-7
TGTGCCAGCATCCCGGGACAGGGGTCGACGAACACTGAAGCTTTCTTT | CASIPGQGSTNTEAFF | TRBV11-2 | NA | TRBD1 | 16 | TRBJ1-1
TGCAGTGCTCGGCGGGGGCCTGAAGCTTTCTTT | CSARRGPEAFF | TRBV20-1 | NA | NA | 11 | TRBJ1-1
TGCGCCAGCAGCCACTTAATCGGGACAGGGGATGAAAAACTGTTTTTT | CASSHLIGTGDEKLFF | TRBV4-1 | NA | TRBD1 | 16 | TRBJ1-4
TGCGCCAGCAGCCAAGTTGGGGAGAACACTGAAGCTTTCTTT | CASSQVGENTEAFF | TRBV4-1 | NA | NA | 14 | TRBJ1-1
TGCAGCGTTGAAGGTCTGGGGGCGGGTGAGCAGTACTTC | CSVEGLGAGEQYF | TRBV29-1 | NA | NA | 13 | TRBJ2-7
TGCGCCAGCAGCGCCCCGGGACAGGGAAGCTCCTACGAGCAGTACTTC | CASSAPGQGSSYEQYF | TRBV5-1 | NA | TRBD1 | 16 | TRBJ2-7
TGTGCCAGCAGCTCCCCCAGGGGGCGGGAGACCCAGTACTTC | CASSSPRGRETQYF | TRBV11-2 | NA | TRBD1 | 14 | TRBJ2-5
TGTGCCAGCAGCTTGTCCAGTCCTAATTCACCCCTCCACTTT | CASSLSSPNSPLHF | TRBV7-9 | NA | NA | 14 | TRBJ1-6
TGTGCCAGCAGTTATGGGGAAAAACTGTTTTTT | CASSYGEKLFF | TRBV6-6 | NA | NA | 11 | TRBJ1-4
TGTGCCAGCAGCTTGGGGGGACAGACGAACTATGGCTACACCTTC | CASSLGGQTNYGYTF | TRBV7-3 | NA | TRBD1 | 15 | TRBJ1-2
TGTGCCAGCAGTTCGGACAGGTCCTACGAGCAGTACTTC | CASSSDRSYEQYF | TRBV6-5 | NA | TRBD1 | 13 | TRBJ2-7
TGTGCCAGTAGTATGACAGGGAAAGGCTACACCTTC | CASSMTGKGYTF | TRBV19 | NA | TRBD1 | 12 | TRBJ1-2
TGTGCCAGCACCCTCTTGGGGAGCAATCAGCCCCAGCATTTT | CASTLLGSNQPQHF | TRBV6-1 | NA | NA | 14 | TRBJ1-5
TGTGCCAGCAGCTTCCGCGGGGCGGCAGATACGCAGTATTTT | CASSFRGAADTQYF | TRBV7-2 | NA | NA | 14 | TRBJ2-3
TGTGCCAGCAGTACCCCTTACAGGGTTGGACCCGGGGAGCTGTTTTTT | CASSTPYRVGPGELFF | TRBV6-6 | NA | NA | 16 | TRBJ2-2
TGTGCCAGCTCACCGGGAGGGGGCTCCTACAATGAGCAGTTCTTC | CASSPGGGSYNEQFF | TRBV18 | NA | NA | 15 | TRBJ2-1
TGCGCCAGCAGCCAAGGATCCGGACAGGGATTCGGCTACACCTTC | CASSQGSGQGFGYTF | TRBV4-1 | NA | TRBD1 | 15 | TRBJ1-2
TGTGCCAGCAGTTCAGGGGGGAATCAGCCCCAGCATTTT | CASSSGGNQPQHF | TRBV6-6 | few | TRBD1 | 13 | TRBJ1-5
TGTGCCAGCAGCTTACACAGCGAGCAGTACTTC | CASSLHSEQYF | TRBV13 | NA | NA | 11 | TRBJ2-7
TGTGCCAGCAGCGTAGAGGAGAATTCACCCCTCCACTTT | CASSVEENSPLHF | TRBV9 | NA | NA | 13 | TRBJ1-6
TGTGCCAGCTCGGGGGGGAGAAATTCACCCCTCCACTTT | CASSGGRNSPLHF | TRBV18 | NA | NA | 13 | TRBJ1-6
TGCGCCAGCAGCAGCGGGGGGCAAGTCTACGAGCAGTACTTC | CASSSGGQVYEQYF | TRBV10-2 | NA | TRBD2 | 14 | TRBJ2-7
TGTGCCAGCAGCCCCCCAGGGGCCTACGAGCAGTACTTC | CASSPPGAYEQYF | TRBV6-5 | NA | NA | 13 | TRBJ2-7
TGCAGCGTTGAAGGACTACGAACCTACAATGAGCAGTTCTTC | CSVEGLRTYNEQFF | TRBV29-1 | NA | NA | 14 | TRBJ2-1
TGTGCCAGCAGTTACGGGACAGGGGCACCCTACGAGCAGTACTTC | CASSYGTGAPYEQYF | TRBV6-5 | NA | TRBD1 | 15 | TRBJ2-7
TGTGCCATGTCCGGTCAACAGGGAAGCTCCTACAATGAGCAGTTCTTC | CAMSGQQGSSYNEQFF | TRBV10-3 | NA | NA | 16 | TRBJ2-1
TGCGCCAGCAGCCAAGATGTGTATCAGGGGGCGTTGGATGGCTACACCTTC | CASSQDVYQGALDGYTF | TRBV4-1 | NA | TRBD1 | 17 | TRBJ1-2
TGTGCCACCAGCAGAGACAAGGGGACCTACGAGCAGTACTTC | CATSRDKGTYEQYF | TRBV15 | NA | NA | 14 | TRBJ2-7
TGTGCCAGCAGTGAATGGCAGCCGAACACTGAAGCTTTCTTT | CASSEWQPNTEAFF | TRBV2 | NA | NA | 14 | TRBJ1-1